This T cell receptor beta chain was identified in a study of radiotherapy plus CTLA-4 blockade in lung cancer (dated by TCRdb to between 2018 and 2020). Looking at the study overall: Among the enrolled patients, under 20% had an objective response, and about 30% reached disease control. The investigation overall reported the following: Early dynamic changes in blood T cell clones, together with increased serum interferon-beta after radiation, were reported as the strongest predictors of response. After treatment with radiotherapy and ipilimumab, TCR clones that came from tumors expanded in the peripheral blood.

The library was made by the immunoSEQ multiplex PCR assay. Drawn from immuneACCESS, this table holds only the in-frame rearrangements with V and J called that TCRdb kept. Clones are partly lost; checked studies trace under half to an unresolved V gene and leave the rest unexplained. This sample comprises around 45,000 clones, roughly 76% of them detected only once. The top ten clonotypes cover approximately 12% of the sample. In this study, focal radiation therapy paired with CTLA-4 blockade (ipilimumab) was tested in patients who had chemo-refractory metastatic non-small-cell lung cancer. This clone has more than one count but fewer than ten. Its antigen is unknown. Within one base of it there is no much larger clone, and no base qualities were kept. The sequence derives from a human donor with non-small cell lung cancer who had stable disease on radiotherapy plus ipilimumab. Material: peripheral blood, obtained from a patient treated with radiotherapy plus ipilimumab.

The DNA sequence follows: TGTGCCAGCAGCATCGATCAAGAGACCCAGTACTTC. Translated, this is CASSIDQETQYF. Here the chain combines TRBV7-6 and TRBJ2-5; the D gene is unclear. The junction shows trimming of 5 bases on V and 2 bases on J, plus 6 bases between the germline ends. The germline V gene supplies CDR1 SGHVS and CDR2 FNYEAQ. The CDR3 holds 12 amino acids from the cysteine to the phenylalanine. The read is trimmed to its CDR3 DNA, 36 bases read in frame from base 1.